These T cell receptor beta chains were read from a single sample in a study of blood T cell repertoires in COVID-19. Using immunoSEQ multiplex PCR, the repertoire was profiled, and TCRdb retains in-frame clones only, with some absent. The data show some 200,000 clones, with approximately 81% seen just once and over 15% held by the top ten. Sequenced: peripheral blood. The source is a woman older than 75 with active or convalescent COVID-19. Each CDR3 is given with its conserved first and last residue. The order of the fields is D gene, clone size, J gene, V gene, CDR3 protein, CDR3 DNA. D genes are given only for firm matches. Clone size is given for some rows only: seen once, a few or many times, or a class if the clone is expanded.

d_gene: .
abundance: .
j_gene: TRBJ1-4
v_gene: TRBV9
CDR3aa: CASSVSGFRGEKLFF
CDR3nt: TGTGCCAGCAGCGTATCAGGATTTAGGGGGGAAAAACTGTTTTTT

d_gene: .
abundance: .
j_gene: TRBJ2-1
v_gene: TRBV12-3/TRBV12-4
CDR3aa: CASSLRDEQFF
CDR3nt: TGTGCCAGCAGTTTGAGGGATGAGCAGTTCTTC

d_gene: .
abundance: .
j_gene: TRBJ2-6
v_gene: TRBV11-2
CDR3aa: CASSLDMRSQYSGANVLTF
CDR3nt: TGTGCCAGCAGCTTAGATATGAGGTCTCAATACTCTGGGGCCAACGTCCTGACTTTC

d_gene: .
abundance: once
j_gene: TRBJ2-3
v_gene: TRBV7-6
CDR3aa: CASSPPEQGTQYF
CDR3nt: TGTGCCAGCAGCCCCCCCGAGCAGGGTACGCAGTATTTT

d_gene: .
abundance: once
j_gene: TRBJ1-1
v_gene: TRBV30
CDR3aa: CAWGSMGSMTEAFF
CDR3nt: TGTGCCTGGGGATCGATGGGGAGTATGACTGAAGCTTTCTTT

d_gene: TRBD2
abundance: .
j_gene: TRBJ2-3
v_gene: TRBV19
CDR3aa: CASSMGGGRTDTQYF
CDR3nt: TGTGCCAGTAGTATGGGCGGGGGGCGCACAGATACGCAGTATTTT

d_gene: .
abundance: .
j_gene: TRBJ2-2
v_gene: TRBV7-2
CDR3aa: CASSLALGFTGELFF
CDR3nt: TGTGCCAGCAGCTTAGCGCTAGGTTTCACCGGGGAGCTGTTTTTT

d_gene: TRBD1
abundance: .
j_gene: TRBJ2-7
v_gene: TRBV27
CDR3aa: CASSLGRGLYEQYF
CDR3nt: TGTGCCAGCAGTTTGGGCAGGGGGCTCTACGAGCAGTACTTC

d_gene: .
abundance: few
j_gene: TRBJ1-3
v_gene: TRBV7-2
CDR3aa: CASSPGARGNTIYF
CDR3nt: TGTGCCAGCAGCCCAGGGGCGCGGGGAAACACCATATATTTT

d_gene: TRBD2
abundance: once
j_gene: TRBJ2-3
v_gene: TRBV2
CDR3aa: CASSEPSGVTDTQYF
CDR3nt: TGTGCCAGCAGTGAACCTAGCGGGGTAACAGATACGCAGTATTTT

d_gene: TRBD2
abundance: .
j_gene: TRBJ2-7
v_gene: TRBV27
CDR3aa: CASSSHSSGRPYEQYF
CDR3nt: TGTGCCAGCAGTTCCCACTCTAGCGGGAGACCCTACGAGCAGTACTTC

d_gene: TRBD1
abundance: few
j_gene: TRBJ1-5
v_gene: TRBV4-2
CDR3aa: CASSQASGGRNQPQHF
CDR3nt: TGTGCCAGCAGCCAAGCGTCAGGGGGCAGGAATCAGCCCCAGCATTTT

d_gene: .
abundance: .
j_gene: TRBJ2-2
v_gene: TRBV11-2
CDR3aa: CASSPNRGGTGELFF
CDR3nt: TGTGCCAGCAGCCCTAACAGGGGAGGCACCGGGGAGCTGTTTTTT

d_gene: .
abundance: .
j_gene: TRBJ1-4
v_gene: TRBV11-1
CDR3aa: CASSPRRSATNEKLFF
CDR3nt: TGTGCCAGCAGCCCACGGCGGTCCGCAACTAATGAAAAACTGTTTTTT

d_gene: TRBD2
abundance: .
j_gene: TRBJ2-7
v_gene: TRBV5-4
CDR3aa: CASSPTNPGGPYEQYF
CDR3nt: TGTGCCAGCAGCCCCACAAATCCGGGAGGGCCGTACGAGCAGTACTTC

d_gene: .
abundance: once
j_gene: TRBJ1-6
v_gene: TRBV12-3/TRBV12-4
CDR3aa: CASSFRIGSPLHF
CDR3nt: TGTGCCAGCAGTTTCAGGATCGGTTCACCCCTCCACTTT

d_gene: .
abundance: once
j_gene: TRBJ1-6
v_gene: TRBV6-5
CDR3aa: CASGRDKGAPLHF
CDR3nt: TGTGCCAGCGGCCGGGACAAGGGAGCGCCCCTCCACTTT

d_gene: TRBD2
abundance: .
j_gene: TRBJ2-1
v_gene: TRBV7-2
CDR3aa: CASSLVGTSGSYNEQFF
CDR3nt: TGTGCCAGCAGCTTAGTGGGGACTAGCGGGAGCTACAATGAGCAGTTCTTC

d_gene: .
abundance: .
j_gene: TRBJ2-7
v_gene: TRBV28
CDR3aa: CASSLNRGYEQYF
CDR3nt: TGTGCCAGCAGTTTAAATCGGGGTTACGAGCAGTACTTC

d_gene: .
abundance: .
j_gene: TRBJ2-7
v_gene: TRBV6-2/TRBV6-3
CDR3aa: CASSYSKLVRQPYSYEQYF
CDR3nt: TGTGCCAGCAGTTACTCGAAACTAGTAAGGCAACCTTACTCCTACGAGCAGTACTTC

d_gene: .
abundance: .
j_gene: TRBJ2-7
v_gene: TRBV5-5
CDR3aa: CASSFRTAYEQYF
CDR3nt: TGTGCCAGCAGCTTTAGGACAGCCTACGAGCAGTACTTC

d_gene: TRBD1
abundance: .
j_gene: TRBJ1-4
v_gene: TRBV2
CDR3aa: CASSGTDRGFRLFF
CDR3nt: TGTGCCAGCAGTGGGACGGACAGGGGATTTCGGCTGTTTTTT

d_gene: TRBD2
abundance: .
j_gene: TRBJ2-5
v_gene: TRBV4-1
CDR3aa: CASSHTPGLGETQYF
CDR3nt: TGCGCCAGCAGCCATACTCCGGGACTAGGGGAGACCCAGTACTTC

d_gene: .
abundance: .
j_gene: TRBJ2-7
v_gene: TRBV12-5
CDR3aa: CASGLLEYEQYF
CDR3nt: TGTGCTAGTGGTTTGTTGGAGTACGAGCAGTACTTC

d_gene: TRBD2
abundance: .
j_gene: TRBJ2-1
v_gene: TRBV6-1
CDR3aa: CASRVAGGGLVEQFF
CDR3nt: TGTGCCAGCAGGGTAGCGGGAGGAGGTTTAGTTGAGCAGTTCTTC

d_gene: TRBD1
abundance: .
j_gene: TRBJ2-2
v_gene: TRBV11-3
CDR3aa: CASSSPGTGASGELFF
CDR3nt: TGTGCCAGCAGCTCCCCCGGGACAGGGGCTTCCGGGGAGCTGTTTTTT

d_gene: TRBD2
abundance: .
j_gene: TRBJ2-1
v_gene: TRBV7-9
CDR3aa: CASSLLGLAGDEQFF
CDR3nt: TGTGCCAGCAGCTTATTGGGACTAGCGGGGGATGAGCAGTTCTTC

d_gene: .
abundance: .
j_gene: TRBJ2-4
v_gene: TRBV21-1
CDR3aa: CASARGLRYF
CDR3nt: TGTGCCAGCGCAAGGGGACTTCGGTACTTC

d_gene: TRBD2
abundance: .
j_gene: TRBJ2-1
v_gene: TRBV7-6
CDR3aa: CASSPQTSGVYNEQFF
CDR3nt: TGTGCCAGCAGCCCACAGACTAGCGGGGTGTACAATGAGCAGTTCTTC

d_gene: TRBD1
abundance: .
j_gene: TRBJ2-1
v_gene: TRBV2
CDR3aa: CASSADRAYNEQFF
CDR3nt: TGTGCCAGCAGCGCGGACAGGGCGTACAATGAGCAGTTCTTC

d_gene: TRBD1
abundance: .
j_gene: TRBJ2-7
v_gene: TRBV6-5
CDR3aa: CASSYSPGGRDEQYF
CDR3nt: TGTGCCAGCAGTTACTCCCCAGGGGGCCGGGACGAGCAGTACTTC

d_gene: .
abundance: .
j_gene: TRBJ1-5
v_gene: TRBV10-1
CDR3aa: CASRGSRRFHQPQHF
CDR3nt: TGCGCCAGCAGGGGCTCCAGAAGATTCCATCAGCCCCAGCATTTT

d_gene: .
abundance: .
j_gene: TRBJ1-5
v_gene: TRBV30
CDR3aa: CAWSDRNNQPQHF
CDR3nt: TGTGCCTGGAGTGACAGGAACAATCAGCCCCAGCATTTT

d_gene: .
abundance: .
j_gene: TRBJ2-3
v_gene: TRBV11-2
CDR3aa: CASSPGEPTDTQYF
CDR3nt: TGTGCCAGCAGCCCCGGTGAGCCCACAGATACGCAGTATTTT

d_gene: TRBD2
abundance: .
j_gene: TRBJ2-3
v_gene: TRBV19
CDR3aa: CATSPQGRGGRIGPSTDTQYF
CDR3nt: TGTGCCACCTCCCCCCAGGGGCGGGGGGGCCGGATTGGCCCTAGCACAGATACGCAGTATTTT

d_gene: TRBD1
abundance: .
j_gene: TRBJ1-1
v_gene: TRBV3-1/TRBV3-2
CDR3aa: CASSQLFKDRGLTEAFF
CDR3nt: TGTGCCAGCAGCCAACTTTTTAAGGACAGGGGGCTCACTGAAGCTTTCTTT

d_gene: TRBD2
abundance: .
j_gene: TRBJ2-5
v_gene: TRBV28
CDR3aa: CASSRQGRGGQETQYF
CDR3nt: TGTGCCAGCAGCCGCCAAGGGCGGGGGGGCCAAGAGACCCAGTACTTC

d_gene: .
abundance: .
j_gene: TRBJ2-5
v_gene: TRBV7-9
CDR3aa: CASSLSRGAQETQYF
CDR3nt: TGTGCCAGCAGCTTATCTCGCGGGGCCCAAGAGACCCAGTACTTC

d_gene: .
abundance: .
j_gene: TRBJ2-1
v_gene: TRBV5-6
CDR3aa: CASSFRRGHYNEQFF
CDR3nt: TGTGCCAGCAGCTTCCGGAGAGGGCACTACAATGAGCAGTTCTTC

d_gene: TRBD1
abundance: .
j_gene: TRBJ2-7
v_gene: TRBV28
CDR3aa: CATEGQRYEQYF
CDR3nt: TGTGCCACCGAGGGACAGCGCTACGAGCAGTACTTC

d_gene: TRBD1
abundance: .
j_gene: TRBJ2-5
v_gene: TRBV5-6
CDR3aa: CASSSTGGVETQYF
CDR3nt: TGTGCCAGCAGTTCGACAGGGGGTGTGGAGACCCAGTACTTC

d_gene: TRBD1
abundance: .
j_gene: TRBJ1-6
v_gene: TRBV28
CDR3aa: CATKPTGDNSPLHF
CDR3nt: TGTGCCACAAAACCCACAGGGGACAATTCACCCCTCCACTTT

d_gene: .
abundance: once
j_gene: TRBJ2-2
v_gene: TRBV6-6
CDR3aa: CASSWAGNTGELFF
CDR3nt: TGTGCCAGCAGTTGGGCCGGGAACACCGGGGAGCTGTTTTTT

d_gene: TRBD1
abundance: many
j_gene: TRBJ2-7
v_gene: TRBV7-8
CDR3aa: CASSYNRDSHYEQYF
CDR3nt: TGTGCCAGCAGCTATAACCGGGACAGCCACTACGAGCAGTACTTC

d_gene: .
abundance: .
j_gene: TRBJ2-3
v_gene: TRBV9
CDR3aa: CASSVRDKDTQYF
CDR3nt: TGTGCCAGCAGCGTACGGGACAAGGATACGCAGTATTTT

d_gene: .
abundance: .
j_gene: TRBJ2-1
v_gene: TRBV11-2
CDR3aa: CASSQTRPGTYNEQFF
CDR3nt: TGTGCCAGCAGCCAGACAAGACCAGGGACCTACAATGAGCAGTTCTTC

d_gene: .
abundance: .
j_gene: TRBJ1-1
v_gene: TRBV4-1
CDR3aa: CASSQVAVNTEAFF
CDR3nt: TGCGCCAGCAGCCAAGTGGCCGTGAACACTGAAGCTTTCTTT

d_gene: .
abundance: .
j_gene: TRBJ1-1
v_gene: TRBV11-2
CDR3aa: CASSNGGTSEAFF
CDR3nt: TGTGCCAGCAGCAACGGAGGAACGTCTGAAGCTTTCTTT

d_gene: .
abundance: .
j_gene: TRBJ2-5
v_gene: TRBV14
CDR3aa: CASSPQSGGFLETQYF
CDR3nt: TGTGCCAGCAGCCCTCAATCTGGGGGGTTTTTGGAGACCCAGTACTTC

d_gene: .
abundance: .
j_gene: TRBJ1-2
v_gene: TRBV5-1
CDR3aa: CASSLSGGYGYTF
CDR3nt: TGCGCCAGCAGCTTGAGCGGGGGGTATGGCTACACCTTC

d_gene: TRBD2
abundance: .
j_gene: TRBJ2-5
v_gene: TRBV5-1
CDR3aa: CASSEGLAGGGETQYF
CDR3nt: TGCGCCAGCAGCGAAGGACTAGCGGGGGGTGGAGAGACCCAGTACTTC

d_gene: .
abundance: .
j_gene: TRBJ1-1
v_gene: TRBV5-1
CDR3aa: CASSVTGANTEAFF
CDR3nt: TGCGCCAGCAGCGTGACAGGAGCCAACACTGAAGCTTTCTTT